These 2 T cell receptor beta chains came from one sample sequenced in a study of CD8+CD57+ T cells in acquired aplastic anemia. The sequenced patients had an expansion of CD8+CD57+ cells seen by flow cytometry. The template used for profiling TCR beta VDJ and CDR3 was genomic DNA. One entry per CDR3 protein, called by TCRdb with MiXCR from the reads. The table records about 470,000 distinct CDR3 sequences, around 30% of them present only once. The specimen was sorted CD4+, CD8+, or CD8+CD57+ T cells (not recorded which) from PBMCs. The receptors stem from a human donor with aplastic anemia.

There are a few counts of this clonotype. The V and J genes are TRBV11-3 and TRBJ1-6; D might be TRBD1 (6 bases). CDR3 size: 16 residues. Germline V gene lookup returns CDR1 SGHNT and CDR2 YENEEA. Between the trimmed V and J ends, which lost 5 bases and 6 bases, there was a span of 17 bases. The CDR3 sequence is CASSPTFRGSNSPLHF. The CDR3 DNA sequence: TGTGCCAGCAGCCCAACTTTTAGGGGGAGTAATTCACCCCTCCACTTT.

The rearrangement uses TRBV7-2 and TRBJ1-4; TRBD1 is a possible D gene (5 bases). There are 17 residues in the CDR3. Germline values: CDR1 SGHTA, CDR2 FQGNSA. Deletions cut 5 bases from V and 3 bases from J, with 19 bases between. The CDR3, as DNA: TGTGCCAGCAGCCTCCGGGACGGTGGTTGGGCTAATGAAAAACTGTTTTTT. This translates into CASSLRDGGWANEKLFF.